This TCR beta chain was identified during a study of blood T cell repertoires in COVID-19 (TCRdb year 2020). About the investigation overall: Collaborator samples came from the United States, Italy and Spain and covered acute and convalescent phases of COVID-19. The prospective study material was composed of cDNA or gDNA derived from T cells, B-cell-depleted T cells, or PBMCs. The dataset comprised deeply sampled blood TCRbeta repertoires from subjects exposed to, actively infected with, or recovered from COVID-19. A freely available public database, intended as a resource for researchers studying the immune response to SARS-CoV-2, is where the repertoires were released. Samples came from the ongoing ImmuneRACE study (first 160 participants) plus 1,254 subjects from 6 global collaborators. Sample metadata almost always included a de-identified subject ID, COVID-19 status, age in years and sex. Where available, HLA class I and class II types were taken from metadata supplied by the sample provider and were not determined by assay-based typing.

In the case of this clone: This receptor's antigen is unknown. No qualities accompany the bases; no much larger clone lies one base away.

TCRbeta CDR3 regions were amplified from genomic DNA by means of the immunoSEQ Assay, a bias-controlled multiplex PCR. In the original analysis: Nucleated cell counts per sample were estimated from amplification of reference gene primers within the assay. To quantify the absolute abundance of each unique TCRbeta CDR3 rearrangement, sequence reads were collapsed and filtered. For each sample, productive Simpson clonality was calculated by taking the square root of Simpson's diversity index across productive rearrangements. In its TCRdb copy, this immuneACCESS table keeps in-frame sequences only and misses some clones. Where compared with another copy, unresolved V genes explain less than half of these, and the others have no known cause. Clone size and V and J calls were adopted from that table, with D and trimming inferred from the DNA. Across this sample there are about 64,000 clones, with more than 65% seen only once. Around 5.4% of the sample is taken by the ten largest.

Overall study results and their limits: Clinical and demographic metadata were provided uncurated, with the amount varying by source and participant.

The collaborating institutions used their own protocols to collect whole blood in K2EDTA tubes. For TCRbeta analysis, collaborators shipped samples in one of three forms: frozen whole blood, isolated PBMCs, or DNA extracted from either of those sample types. The cysteine opens and the phenylalanine closes a CDR3 of 14 amino acids. The DNA shown is the 42-base CDR3, in frame from base 1. CDR1 and CDR2, per the germline V gene, are SGDLS and YYNGEE. V is clipped by 3 bases and J by 6 bases, and the sequence between their germline boundaries is 13 bases long. The rearrangement joined TRBV9 to TRBJ1-5; the D gene assignment is ambiguous. Sequencing was carried out using peripheral blood. This receptor was identified in a woman aged 55-70 years with acute or convalescent COVID-19. The CDR3 sequence is CASSATVGVQPQHF. The DNA sequence follows: TGTGCCAGCAGCGCTACTGTCGGGGTTCAGCCCCAGCATTTT.